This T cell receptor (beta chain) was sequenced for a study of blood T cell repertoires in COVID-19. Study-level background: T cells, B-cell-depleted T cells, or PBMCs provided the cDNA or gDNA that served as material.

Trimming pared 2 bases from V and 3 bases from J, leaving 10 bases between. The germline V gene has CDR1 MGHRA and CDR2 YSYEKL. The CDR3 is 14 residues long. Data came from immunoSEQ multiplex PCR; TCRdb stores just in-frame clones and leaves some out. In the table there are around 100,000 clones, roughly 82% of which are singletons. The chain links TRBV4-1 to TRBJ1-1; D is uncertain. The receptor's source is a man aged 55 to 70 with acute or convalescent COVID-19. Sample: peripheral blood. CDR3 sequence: CASSQRQDYTEAFF. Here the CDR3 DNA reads TGCGCCAGCAGCCAACGGCAGGATTACACTGAAGCTTTCTTT.